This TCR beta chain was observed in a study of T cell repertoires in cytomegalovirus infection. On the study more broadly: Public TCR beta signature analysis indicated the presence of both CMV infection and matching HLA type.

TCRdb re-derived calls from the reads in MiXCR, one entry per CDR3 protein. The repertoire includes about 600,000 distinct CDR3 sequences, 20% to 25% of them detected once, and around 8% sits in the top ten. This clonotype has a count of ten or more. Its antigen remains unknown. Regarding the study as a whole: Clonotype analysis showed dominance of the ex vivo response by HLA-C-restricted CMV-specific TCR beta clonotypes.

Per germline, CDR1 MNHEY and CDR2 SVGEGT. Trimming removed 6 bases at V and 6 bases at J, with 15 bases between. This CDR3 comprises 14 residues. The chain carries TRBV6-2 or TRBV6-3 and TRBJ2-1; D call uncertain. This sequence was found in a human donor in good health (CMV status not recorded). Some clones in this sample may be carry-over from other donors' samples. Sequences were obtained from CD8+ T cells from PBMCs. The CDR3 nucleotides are TGTGCCAGCAGCCTTAGCTCATGGGGCAATGAGCAGTTCTTC. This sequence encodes CASSLSSWGNEQFF.